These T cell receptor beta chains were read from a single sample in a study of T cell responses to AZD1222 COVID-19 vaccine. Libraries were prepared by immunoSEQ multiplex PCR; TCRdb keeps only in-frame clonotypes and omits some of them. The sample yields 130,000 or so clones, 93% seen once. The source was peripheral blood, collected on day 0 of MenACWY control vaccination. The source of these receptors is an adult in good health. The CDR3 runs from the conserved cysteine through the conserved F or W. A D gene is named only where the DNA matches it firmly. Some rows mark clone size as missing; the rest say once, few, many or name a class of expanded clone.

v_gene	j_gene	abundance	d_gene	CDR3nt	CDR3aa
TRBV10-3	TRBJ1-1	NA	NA	TGTGCCATCAGGGAGGGGGGGACTGAAGCTTTCTTT	CAIREGGTEAFF
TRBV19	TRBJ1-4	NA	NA	TGTGCCAGTAGTATAACGGAAGGGATCGGTATTGCAACTAATGAAAAACTGTTTTTT	CASSITEGIGIATNEKLFF
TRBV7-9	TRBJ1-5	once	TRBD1	TGTGCCAGCAGCCCTACAGGGGGGGGCCATCAGCCCCAGCATTTT	CASSPTGGGHQPQHF
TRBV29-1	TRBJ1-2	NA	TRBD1	TGCAGCGTTGCTTTGGGACAGGGGGCTTTTGGCTATGGCTACACCTTC	CSVALGQGAFGYGYTF
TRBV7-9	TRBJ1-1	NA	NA	TGTGCCAGCAGTTATCTGAACACTGAAGCTTTCTTT	CASSYLNTEAFF
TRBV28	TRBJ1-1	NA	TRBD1	TGTGCCAGCAGTCTTACCGGGACAGGGAACACTGAAGCTTTCTTT	CASSLTGTGNTEAFF
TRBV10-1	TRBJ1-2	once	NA	TGCGCCAGCAGTGAGTCGGGGGGAAGGAAGGATGGCTACACCTTC	CASSESGGRKDGYTF
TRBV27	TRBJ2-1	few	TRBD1	TGTGCCAGCAGTGTCCGGGACAGCCCATACAATGAGCAGTTCTTC	CASSVRDSPYNEQFF
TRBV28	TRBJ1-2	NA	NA	TGTGCCAGCAGTAATTGGGCTCCTGGCTACACCTTC	CASSNWAPGYTF
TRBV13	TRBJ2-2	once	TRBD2	TGTGCCAGCAGCTTCGGACTAGCCCCGGGGGAGCTGTTTTTT	CASSFGLAPGELFF
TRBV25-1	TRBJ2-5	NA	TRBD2	TGTGCCAGCAGCCGAACTACTAGCGGGGGAGAGACCCAGTACTTC	CASSRTTSGGETQYF
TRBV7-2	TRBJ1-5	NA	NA	TGTGCCAGCAGCTCACCAGGGGCAGGGCTATGGAGCAATCAGCCCCAGCATTTT	CASSSPGAGLWSNQPQHF
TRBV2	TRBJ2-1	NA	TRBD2	TGTGCCAGCAGACGGGGACTAGCGGGGGCGTACAATGAGCAGTTCTTC	CASRRGLAGAYNEQFF
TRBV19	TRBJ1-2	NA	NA	TGTGCCAGTAGTGCCCCGGGACTGAATGGCTACACCTTC	CASSAPGLNGYTF
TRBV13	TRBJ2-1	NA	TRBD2	TGTGCCAGCAGCTTAGCTTCTAGCGGGTTCTCCAATGAGCAGTTCTTC	CASSLASSGFSNEQFF
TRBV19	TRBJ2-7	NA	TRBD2	TGTGCCAGTAGTGTGAAGACTAGCGGGGGCTCGTCCTACGAGCAGTACTTC	CASSVKTSGGSSYEQYF
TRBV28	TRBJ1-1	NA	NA	TGTGCCACCTTGGAGGGGGTTACCACTGAAGCTTTCTTT	CATLEGVTTEAFF
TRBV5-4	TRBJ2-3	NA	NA	TGTGCCAGCAGCAAAGGAGAGTTAACTAGCACAGATACGCAGTATTTT	CASSKGELTSTDTQYF
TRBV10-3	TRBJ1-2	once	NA	TGTGCCATCAGAGGCGGGGAACAGACAGTCTCTAACTATGGCTACACCTTC	CAIRGGEQTVSNYGYTF
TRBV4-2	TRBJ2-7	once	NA	TGTGCCAGCAGCCAAGATCATACTAGGAACTTCTACGAGCAGTACTTC	CASSQDHTRNFYEQYF
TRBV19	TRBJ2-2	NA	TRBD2	TGTGCCAGTAGTATAGATCGGGGGGCCGGGGAGCTGTTTTTT	CASSIDRGAGELFF
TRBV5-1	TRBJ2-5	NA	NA	TGCGCCAGCAGCAGAGGTCCAACACAAGAGACCCAGTACTTC	CASSRGPTQETQYF
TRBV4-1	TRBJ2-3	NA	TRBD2	TGCGCCAGCAGCCTTAGCGGGAGGGCCACAGATACGCAGTATTTT	CASSLSGRATDTQYF
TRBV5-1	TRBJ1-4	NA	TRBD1	TGCGCCAGCAGCTTACAAATTCGACAGGGCCCTAATGAAAAACTGTTTTTT	CASSLQIRQGPNEKLFF
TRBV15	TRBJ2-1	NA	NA	TGTGCCACCAGCAAACTAGCTTACAATGAGCAGTTCTTC	CATSKLAYNEQFF
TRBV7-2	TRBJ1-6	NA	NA	TGTGCCAGCAGCCCCTGGGGGGAGGGTAATTCACCCCTCCACTTT	CASSPWGEGNSPLHF
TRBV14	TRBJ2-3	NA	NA	TGTGCCAGCAGCCAGAGCCTCACAGATACGCAGTATTTT	CASSQSLTDTQYF
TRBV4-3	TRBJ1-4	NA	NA	TGCGCCAGCAGCCAACAGACTCCGGGGGACGGTGGTGAAAAACTGTTTTTT	CASSQQTPGDGGEKLFF
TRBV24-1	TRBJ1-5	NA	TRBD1	TGTGCCACCAGTGATTCCAGGGGGCATCAGCCCCAGCATTTT	CATSDSRGHQPQHF
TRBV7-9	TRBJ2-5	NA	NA	TGTGCCAGCAGCTCTCAACTCAAGGGGTGGACCCAGTACTTC	CASSSQLKGWTQYF
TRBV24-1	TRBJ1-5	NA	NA	TGTGCCACCAGTGATGGGGATAGCAATCAGCCCCAGCATTTT	CATSDGDSNQPQHF
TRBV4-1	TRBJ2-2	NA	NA	TGCGCCAGCAGCCAAGAACGCGGGCGAGCCACCGGGGAGCTGTTTTTT	CASSQERGRATGELFF
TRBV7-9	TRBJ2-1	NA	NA	TGTGCCAGCAGCTTCTACAATGAGCAGTTCTTC	CASSFYNEQFF
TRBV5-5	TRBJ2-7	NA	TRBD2	TGTGCCAGCAGCGGAACTAGCGGGGGGTACACCATAAACTCCTACGAGCAGTACTTC	CASSGTSGGYTINSYEQYF
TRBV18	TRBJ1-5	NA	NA	TGTGCCAGCGCCCCTGGTAGCAATCAGCCCCAGCATTTT	CASAPGSNQPQHF
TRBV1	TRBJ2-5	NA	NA	TGCACCAGCAGCCCCGCGCCAGAGGAGCGGGGGAGACAAGAGACCCAGTACTTC	CTSSPAPEERGRQETQYF
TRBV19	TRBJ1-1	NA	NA	TGTGCCAGTAGTATTAAGGCAGCGGGCACTGAAGCTTTCTTT	CASSIKAAGTEAFF
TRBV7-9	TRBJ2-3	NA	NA	TGTGCCAGCAGCCTGATATCAGCCGCCGATACGCAGTATTTT	CASSLISAADTQYF
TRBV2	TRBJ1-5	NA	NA	TGTGCCAGCAGCGACAAGACAGGTCAGCCCCAGCATTTT	CASSDKTGQPQHF
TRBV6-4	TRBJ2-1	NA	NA	TGTGCCGGAGTGGTATGGGGGCCCTACAATGAGCAGTTCTTC	CAGVVWGPYNEQFF
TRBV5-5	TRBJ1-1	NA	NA	TGTGCCAGCAGTCCTCTCGGGTGGAACACTGAAGCTTTCTTT	CASSPLGWNTEAFF
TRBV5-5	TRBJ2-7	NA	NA	TGTGCCAGCTCGCGGACCCTTTTAGGCGAGCAGTACTTC	CASSRTLLGEQYF
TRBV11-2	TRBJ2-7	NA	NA	TGTGCCAGCAGCTTATTTCAGGACAGTTTCTACGAGCAGTACTTC	CASSLFQDSFYEQYF
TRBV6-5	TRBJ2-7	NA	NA	TGTGCCAGCAGCAGACAACAGGGGAGGGAGCAGTACTTC	CASSRQQGREQYF
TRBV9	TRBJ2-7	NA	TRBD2	TGTGCCAGCTCCGAGGGGACTAGCGGGGGGATCTACGAGCAGTACTTC	CASSEGTSGGIYEQYF
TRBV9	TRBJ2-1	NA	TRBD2	TGTGCCAGCAGCGGAGCGGGAGGGGGTGGTGAGCAGTTCTTC	CASSGAGGGGEQFF
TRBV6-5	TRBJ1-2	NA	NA	TGTGCCAGCAAGCTAGGGTCTACTCCCTATGGCTACACCTTC	CASKLGSTPYGYTF
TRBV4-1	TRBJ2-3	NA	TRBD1	TGCGCCAGCAGCCAAAAGGCCCAGGGGGTGGATACGCAGTATTTT	CASSQKAQGVDTQYF
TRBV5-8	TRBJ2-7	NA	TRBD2	TGTGCCAGCACCCCGGGTAGCGGGTCCTCCTACGAGCAGTACTTC	CASTPGSGSSYEQYF
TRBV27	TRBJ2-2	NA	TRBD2	TGTGCCAGCAGTCTGATAGCGGGAGGGCCGAGCACCGGGGAGCTGTTTTTT	CASSLIAGGPSTGELFF